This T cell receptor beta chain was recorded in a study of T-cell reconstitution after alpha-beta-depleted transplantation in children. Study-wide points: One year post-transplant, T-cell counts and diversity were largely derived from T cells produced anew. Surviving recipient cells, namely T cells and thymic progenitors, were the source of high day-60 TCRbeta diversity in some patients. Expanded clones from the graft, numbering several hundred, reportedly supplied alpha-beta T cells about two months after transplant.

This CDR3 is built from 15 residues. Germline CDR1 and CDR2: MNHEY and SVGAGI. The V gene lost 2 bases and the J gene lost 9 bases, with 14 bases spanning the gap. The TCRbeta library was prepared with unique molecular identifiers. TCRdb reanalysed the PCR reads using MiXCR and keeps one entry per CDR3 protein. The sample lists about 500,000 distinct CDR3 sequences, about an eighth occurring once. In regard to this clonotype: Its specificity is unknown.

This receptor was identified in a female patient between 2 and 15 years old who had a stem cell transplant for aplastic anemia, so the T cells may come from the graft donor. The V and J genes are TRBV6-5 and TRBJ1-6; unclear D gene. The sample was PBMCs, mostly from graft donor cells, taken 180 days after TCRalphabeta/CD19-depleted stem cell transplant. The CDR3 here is CASSYGGFEGSPLHF. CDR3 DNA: TGTGCCAGCAGTTACGGAGGATTTGAAGGTTCACCCCTCCACTTT.